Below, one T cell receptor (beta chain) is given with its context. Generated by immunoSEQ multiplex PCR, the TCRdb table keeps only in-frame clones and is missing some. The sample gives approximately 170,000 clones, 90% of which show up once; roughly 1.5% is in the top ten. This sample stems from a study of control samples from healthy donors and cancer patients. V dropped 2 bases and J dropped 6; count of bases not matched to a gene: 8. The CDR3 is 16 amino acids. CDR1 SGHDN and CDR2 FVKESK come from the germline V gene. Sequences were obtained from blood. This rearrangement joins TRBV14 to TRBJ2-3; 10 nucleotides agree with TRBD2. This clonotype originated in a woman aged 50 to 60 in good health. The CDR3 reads CASSQLLAGRRDTQYF. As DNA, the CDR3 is TGTGCCAGCAGCCAATTACTAGCGGGAAGAAGGGATACGCAGTATTTT.